These T cell receptor beta chains were read from a single sample in a study of blood T cells in healthy people across ages. Via MiXCR, TCRdb re-called the 5' RACE reads, giving one row per CDR3 protein. Of about 1,500,000 distinct CDR3 sequences in the sample, under 30% are singletons; the top ten hold 7.7%. The sample comprised blood. The source is a woman aged 30 to 39 in good health. Both conserved end residues are part of each CDR3. D genes are given only for firm matches. Size values are once, few and many counts, or a class for expanded clones, and some rows have none.

J gene | V gene | clone size | D gene | CDR3 DNA | CDR3 protein
TRBJ2-7 | TRBV11-3 | few | . | TGTGCCAGCAGCTTAGATCATGGGGGCTCCTACGAGCAGTACTTC | CASSLDHGGSYEQYF
TRBJ2-1 | TRBV15 | few | . | TGTGCCACCAGCAGAGATAAAAAGTACAATGAGCAGTTCTTC | CATSRDKKYNEQFF
TRBJ2-5 | TRBV12-3/TRBV12-4 | many | TRBD2 | TGTGCCAGCAGTCCTGACGGGACTAGAAGCGTAGAGACCCAGTACTTC | CASSPDGTRSVETQYF
TRBJ2-1 | TRBV6-5 | . | TRBD1 | TGTGCCAGCAGTTACTCACCCGGGACAGGGAACGATGAGCAGTTCTTC | CASSYSPGTGNDEQFF
TRBJ2-7 | TRBV18 | few | . | TGTGCCAGCTCACCGGACCTTTCAAAAAGCTCCTACGAGCAGTACTTC | CASSPDLSKSSYEQYF
TRBJ1-2 | TRBV6-5 | . | . | TGTGCCAGCAGGAAAAACCGACAGAGAGTAAACTATGGCTACACCTTC | CASRKNRQRVNYGYTF
TRBJ2-7 | TRBV7-2 | few | TRBD1 | TGTGCCAGCAGCTTAGAAGGGACAGGGAGATACAACGAGCAGTACTTC | CASSLEGTGRYNEQYF
TRBJ2-7 | TRBV7-3 | many | TRBD2 | TGTGCCAGCAGCTTAAGCGGGGGGCCTTCCCCTTACGAGCAGTACTTC | CASSLSGGPSPYEQYF
TRBJ2-7 | TRBV28 | many | . | TGTGCCAGCAGTTACGAAACAGGGAAGCGGCAGTACTTC | CASSYETGKRQYF
TRBJ2-7 | TRBV25-1 | . | TRBD1 | TGTGTCAGCCGACAGGGCTACGAGCAGTACTTC | CVSRQGYEQYF
TRBJ1-2 | TRBV20-1 | few | . | TGCAGTGCTAGAGATATGGGGGCGGTCTATGGCTACACCTTC | CSARDMGAVYGYTF
TRBJ2-5 | TRBV7-2 | . | . | TGTGCCAGCAGCTTAGGGAGAGGGGGGACAGAGACCCAGTACTTC | CASSLGRGGTETQYF
TRBJ1-4 | TRBV7-6 | few | . | TGTGCCAGCAGCCGTAGGGCCAGTAATGAAAAACTGTTTTTT | CASSRRASNEKLFF
TRBJ1-2 | TRBV10-3 | few | . | TGTGCCATCAGTGGGGGACTAGCTAACTATGGCTACACCTTC | CAISGGLANYGYTF
TRBJ2-3 | TRBV2 | . | TRBD1 | TGTGCCAGCACTTCCGGGACAGGGTACACAGATGCGCAGTATTTT | CASTSGTGYTDAQYF
TRBJ2-1 | TRBV15 | . | . | TGTGCCACCGACTATGGCAGGGCCCCCTACAATGAGCAGTTCTTC | CATDYGRAPYNEQFF
TRBJ2-1 | TRBV30 | . | . | TGTGCCTGGAGGGGGCCAGGGTACAATGAGCAGTTCTTC | CAWRGPGYNEQFF